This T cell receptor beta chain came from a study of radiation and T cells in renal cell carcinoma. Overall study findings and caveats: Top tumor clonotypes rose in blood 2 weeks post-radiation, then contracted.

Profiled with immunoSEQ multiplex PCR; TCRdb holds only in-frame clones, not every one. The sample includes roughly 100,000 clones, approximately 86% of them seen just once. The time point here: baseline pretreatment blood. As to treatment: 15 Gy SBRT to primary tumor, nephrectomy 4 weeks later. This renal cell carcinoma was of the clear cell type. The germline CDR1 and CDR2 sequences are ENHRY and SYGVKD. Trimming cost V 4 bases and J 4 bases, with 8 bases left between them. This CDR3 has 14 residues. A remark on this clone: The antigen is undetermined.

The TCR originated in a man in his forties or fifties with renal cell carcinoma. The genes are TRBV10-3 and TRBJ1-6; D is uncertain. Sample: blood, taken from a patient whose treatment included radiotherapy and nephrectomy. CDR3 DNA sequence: TGTGCCATCAGTGGAGGCTTATATAATTCACCCCTCCACTTT. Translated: CAISGGLYNSPLHF.